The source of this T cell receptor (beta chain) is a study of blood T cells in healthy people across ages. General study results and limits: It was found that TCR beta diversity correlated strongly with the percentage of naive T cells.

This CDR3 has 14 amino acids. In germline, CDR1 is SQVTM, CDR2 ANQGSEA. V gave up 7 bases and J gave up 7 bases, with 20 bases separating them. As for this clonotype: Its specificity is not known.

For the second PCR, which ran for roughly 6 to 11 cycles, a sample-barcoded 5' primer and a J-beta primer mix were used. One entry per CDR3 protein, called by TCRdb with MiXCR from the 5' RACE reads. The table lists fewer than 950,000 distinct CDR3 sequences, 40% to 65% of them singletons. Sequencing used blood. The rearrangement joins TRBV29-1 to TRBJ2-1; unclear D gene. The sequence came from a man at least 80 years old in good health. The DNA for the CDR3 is TGCAGCGCCGAAGGCCTAGGAACTCCGAATGAGCAGTTCTTC. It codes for CSAEGLGTPNEQFF.